This T cell receptor beta chain was found in a study of T-cell memory formation after mild COVID-19. Study-wide points: Of the contracting clones, CD4+ ones lay mainly in CM and EM, and CD8+ ones in EMRA.

TCRdb reprocessed the 5' RACE reads via MiXCR and lists one record per CDR3 protein. The data show 70,000 to 95,000 distinct CDR3 sequences, over 10% seen once. This CDR3 is 14 amino acids long. The V gene lost 4 bases and the J gene lost 6 bases, with 15 bases spanning the gap. Germline lookup yields CDR1 LGHNA and CDR2 YSLEER. On this clonotype itself: Its antigen is still unknown.

The TCR originated in a man aged 18 to 29 who had mild COVID-19 (a few samples of this study predate the infection). Cell type and time point are not known. The chain combines TRBV4-3 with TRBJ1-1; D is perhaps TRBD1 (5 bases). Sequencing input: PBMCs or a T cell subset sorted from them (not recorded which). The CDR3 region is CASSPRDQGPEAFF. In DNA, the CDR3 is TGCGCCAGCAGCCCCCGGGACCAAGGCCCTGAAGCTTTCTTT.